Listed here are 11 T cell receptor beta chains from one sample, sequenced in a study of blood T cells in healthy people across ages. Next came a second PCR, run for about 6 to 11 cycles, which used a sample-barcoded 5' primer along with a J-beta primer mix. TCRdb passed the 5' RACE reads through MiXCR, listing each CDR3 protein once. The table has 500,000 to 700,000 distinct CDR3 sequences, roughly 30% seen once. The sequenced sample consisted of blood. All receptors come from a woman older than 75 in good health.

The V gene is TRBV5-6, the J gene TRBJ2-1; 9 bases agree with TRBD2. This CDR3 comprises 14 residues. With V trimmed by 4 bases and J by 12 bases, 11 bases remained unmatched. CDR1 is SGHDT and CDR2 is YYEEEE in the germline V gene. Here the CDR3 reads CASSDRTSAGRQFF. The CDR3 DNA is TGTGCCAGCAGCGACCGGACTAGCGCGGGAAGGCAGTTCTTC.

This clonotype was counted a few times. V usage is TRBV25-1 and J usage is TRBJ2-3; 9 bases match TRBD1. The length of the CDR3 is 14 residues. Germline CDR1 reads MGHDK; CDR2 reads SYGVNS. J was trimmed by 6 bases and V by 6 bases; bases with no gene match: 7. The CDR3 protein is CASRGTGLWDTQYF. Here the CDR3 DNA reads TGTGCCAGCAGGGGGACAGGGTTATGGGATACGCAGTATTTT.

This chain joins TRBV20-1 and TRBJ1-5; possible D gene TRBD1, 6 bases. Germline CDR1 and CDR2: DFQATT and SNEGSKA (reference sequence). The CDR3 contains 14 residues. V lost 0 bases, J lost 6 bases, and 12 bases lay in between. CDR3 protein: CSAREALGGQPQHF. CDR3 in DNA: TGCAGTGCTAGAGAAGCCTTAGGGGGTCAGCCCCAGCATTTT.

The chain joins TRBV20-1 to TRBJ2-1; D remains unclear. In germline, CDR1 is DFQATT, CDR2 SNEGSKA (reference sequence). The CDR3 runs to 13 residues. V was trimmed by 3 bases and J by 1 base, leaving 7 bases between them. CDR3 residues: CSASPFSYNEQFF. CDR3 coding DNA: TGCAGTGCTAGTCCCTTTTCCTACAATGAGCAGTTCTTC.

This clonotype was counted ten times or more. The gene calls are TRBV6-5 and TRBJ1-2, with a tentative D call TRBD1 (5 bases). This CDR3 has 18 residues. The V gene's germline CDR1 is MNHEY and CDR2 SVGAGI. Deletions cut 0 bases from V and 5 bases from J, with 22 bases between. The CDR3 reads CASSYSRLVAGEWYGYTF. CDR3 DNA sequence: TGTGCCAGCAGTTACTCGAGATTGGTAGCGGGGGAATGGTATGGCTACACCTTC.

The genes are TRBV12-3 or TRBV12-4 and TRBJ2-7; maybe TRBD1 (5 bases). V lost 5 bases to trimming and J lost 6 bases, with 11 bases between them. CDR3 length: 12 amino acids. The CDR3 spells CASSRTSSEQYF. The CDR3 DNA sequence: TGTGCCAGCAGTCGGACATCAAGCGAGCAGTACTTC.

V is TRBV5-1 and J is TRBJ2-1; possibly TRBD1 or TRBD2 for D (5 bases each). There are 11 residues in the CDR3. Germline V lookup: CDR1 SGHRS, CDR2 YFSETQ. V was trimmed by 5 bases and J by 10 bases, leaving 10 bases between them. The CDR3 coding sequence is TGCGCCAGCAGAACCGGGACCGAGCAGTTCTTC. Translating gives CASRTGTEQFF.

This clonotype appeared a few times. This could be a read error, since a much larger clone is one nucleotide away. The CDR3 DNA is TGTGCCAACAGCGATACAGGGTTGAGTGGCTACACCTTC. This sequence encodes CANSDTGLSGYTF. The chain carries TRBV9 and TRBJ1-2, with D maybe TRBD1 (6 bases). The V gene's germline CDR1 is SGDLS and CDR2 YYNGEE. CDR3 length: 13 residues.

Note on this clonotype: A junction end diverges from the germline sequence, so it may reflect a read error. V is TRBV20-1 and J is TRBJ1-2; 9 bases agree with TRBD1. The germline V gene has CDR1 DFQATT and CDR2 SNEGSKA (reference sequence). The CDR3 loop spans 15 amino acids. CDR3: CGARKGTGLNYGYTF. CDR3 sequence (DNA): TGCGGTGCTAGAAAGGGGACAGGGTTAAACTATGGCTACACCTTC.

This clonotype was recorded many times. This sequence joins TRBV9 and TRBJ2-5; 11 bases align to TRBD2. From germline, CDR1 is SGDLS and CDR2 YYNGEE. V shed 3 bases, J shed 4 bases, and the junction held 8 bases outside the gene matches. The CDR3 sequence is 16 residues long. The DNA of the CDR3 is TGTGCCAGCAGCGAAATTAGCGGGGGGGTCGGAGAGACCCAGTACTTC. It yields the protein CASSEISGGVGETQYF.

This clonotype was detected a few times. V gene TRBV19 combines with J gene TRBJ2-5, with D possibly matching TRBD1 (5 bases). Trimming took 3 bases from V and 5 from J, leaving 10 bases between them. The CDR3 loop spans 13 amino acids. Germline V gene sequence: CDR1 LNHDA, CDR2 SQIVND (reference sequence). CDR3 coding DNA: TGTGCCAGTAGTATGACAGTCTGGGAGACCCAGTACTTC. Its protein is CASSMTVWETQYF.